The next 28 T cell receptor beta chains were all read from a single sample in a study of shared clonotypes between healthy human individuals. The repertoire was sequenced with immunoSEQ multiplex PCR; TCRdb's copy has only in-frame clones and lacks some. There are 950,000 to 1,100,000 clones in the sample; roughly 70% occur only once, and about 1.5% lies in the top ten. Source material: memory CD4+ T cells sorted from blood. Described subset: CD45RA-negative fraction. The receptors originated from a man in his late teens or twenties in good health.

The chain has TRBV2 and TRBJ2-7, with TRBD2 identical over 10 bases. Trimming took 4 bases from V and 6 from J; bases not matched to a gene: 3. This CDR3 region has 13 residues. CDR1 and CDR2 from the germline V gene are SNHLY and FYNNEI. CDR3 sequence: CASSGRLAGEQYF. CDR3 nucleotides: TGTGCCAGCAGTGGTAGACTAGCGGGCGAGCAGTACTTC.

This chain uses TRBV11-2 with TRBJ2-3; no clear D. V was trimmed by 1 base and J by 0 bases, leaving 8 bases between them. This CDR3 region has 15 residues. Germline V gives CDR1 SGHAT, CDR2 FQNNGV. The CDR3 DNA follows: TGTGCCAGCAGCTTAGGGGCTACTAGCACAGATACGCAGTATTTT. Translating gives CASSLGATSTDTQYF.

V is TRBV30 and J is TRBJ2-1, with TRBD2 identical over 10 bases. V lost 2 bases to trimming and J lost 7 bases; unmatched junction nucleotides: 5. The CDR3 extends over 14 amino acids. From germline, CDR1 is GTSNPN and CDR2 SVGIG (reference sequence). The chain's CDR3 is CAWSQRGGMNEQFF. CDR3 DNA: TGTGCCTGGAGTCAGCGGGGGGGCATGAATGAGCAGTTCTTC.

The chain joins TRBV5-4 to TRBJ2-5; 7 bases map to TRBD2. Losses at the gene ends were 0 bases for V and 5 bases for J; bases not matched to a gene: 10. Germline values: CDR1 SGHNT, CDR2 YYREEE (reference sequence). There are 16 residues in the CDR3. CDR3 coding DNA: TGTGCCAGCAGCTTGGGGGGATTTGGGAGGGTTGAGACCCAGTACTTC. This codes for CASSLGGFGRVETQYF.

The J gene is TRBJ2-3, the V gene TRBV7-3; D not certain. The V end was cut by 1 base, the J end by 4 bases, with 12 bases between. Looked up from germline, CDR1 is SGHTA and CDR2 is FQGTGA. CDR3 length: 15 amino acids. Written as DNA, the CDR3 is TGTGCCAGCAGCTTAAACCCTGGGGAAGCAGATACGCAGTATTTT. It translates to CASSLNPGEADTQYF.

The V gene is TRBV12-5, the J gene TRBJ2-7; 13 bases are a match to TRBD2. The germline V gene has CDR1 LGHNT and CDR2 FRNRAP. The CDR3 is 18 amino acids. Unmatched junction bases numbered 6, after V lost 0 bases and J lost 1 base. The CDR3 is CASGLVRGLAGPSYEQYF. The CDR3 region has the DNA TGTGCTAGTGGTTTGGTACGGGGACTAGCGGGGCCATCCTACGAGCAGTACTTC.

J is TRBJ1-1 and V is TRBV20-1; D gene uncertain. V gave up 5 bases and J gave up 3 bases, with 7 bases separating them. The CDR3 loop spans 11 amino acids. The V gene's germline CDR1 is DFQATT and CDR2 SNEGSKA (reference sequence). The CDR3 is CSARLDTEAFF. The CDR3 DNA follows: TGCAGTGCTCGGTTGGACACTGAAGCTTTCTTT.

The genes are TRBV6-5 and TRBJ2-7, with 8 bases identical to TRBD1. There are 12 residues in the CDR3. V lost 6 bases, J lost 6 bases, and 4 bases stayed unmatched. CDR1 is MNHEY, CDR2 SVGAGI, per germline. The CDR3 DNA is TGTGCCAGCAGATCCGACAGGGGCGAGCAGTACTTC. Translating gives CASRSDRGEQYF.

CDR3 protein: CASSPNQGGTGETQYF. In nucleotides, the CDR3 is TGCGCCAGCAGCCCAAACCAAGGAGGGACAGGGGAGACCCAGTACTTC. V and J are TRBV5-1 and TRBJ2-5; 9 bases agree with TRBD1. J lost 5 bases, V lost 4 bases, and 12 bases had no gene match. The CDR3 extends over 16 amino acids. The germline gives CDR1 SGHRS, CDR2 YFSETQ.

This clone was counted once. The CDR3 DNA reads TGTGCCAGCAGCTTCCGGCACAGGGCCTTAGTCAATACGCAGTATTTT. Residues: CASSFRHRALVNTQYF. The rearrangement joins TRBV7-8 to TRBJ2-3, with D possibly being TRBD1 (6 bases). V lost 3 bases and J lost 7, with 20 bases in between. This CDR3 spans 16 amino acids. CDR1 and CDR2 from the germline V gene are SGHVS and FQNEAQ.

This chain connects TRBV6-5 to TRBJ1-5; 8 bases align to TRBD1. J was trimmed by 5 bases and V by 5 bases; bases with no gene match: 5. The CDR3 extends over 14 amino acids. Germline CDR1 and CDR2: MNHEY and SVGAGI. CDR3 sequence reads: CASSPGTGYQPQHF. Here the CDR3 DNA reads TGTGCCAGCAGTCCAGGGACAGGTTATCAGCCCCAGCATTTT.

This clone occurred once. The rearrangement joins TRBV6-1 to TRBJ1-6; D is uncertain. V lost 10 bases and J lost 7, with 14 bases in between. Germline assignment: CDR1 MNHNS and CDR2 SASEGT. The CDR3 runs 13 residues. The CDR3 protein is CAITVRSNSPLHF. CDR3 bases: TGTGCCATCACAGTCAGATCCAATTCACCCCTCCACTTT.

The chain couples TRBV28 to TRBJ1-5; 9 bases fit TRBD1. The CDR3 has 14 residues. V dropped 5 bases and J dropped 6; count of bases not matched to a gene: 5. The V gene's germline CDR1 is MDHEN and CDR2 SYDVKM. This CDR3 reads CASSTTGGGQPQHF. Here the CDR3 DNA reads TGTGCCAGCAGTACGACAGGGGGGGGTCAGCCCCAGCATTTT.

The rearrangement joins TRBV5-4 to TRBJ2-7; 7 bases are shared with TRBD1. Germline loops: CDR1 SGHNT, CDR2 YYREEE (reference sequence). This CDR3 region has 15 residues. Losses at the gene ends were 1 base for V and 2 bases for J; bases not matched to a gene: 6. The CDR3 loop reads CASSLSGGRPYEQYF. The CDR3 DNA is TGTGCCAGCAGCTTGTCAGGGGGTCGCCCCTACGAGCAGTACTTC.

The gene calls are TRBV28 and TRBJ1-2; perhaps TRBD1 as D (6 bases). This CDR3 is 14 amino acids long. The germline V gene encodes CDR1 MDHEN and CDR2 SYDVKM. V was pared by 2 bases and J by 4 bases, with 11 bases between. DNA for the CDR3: TGTGCCAGCAGTTTACAAAGGACAGTCTATGGCTACACCTTC. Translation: CASSLQRTVYGYTF.

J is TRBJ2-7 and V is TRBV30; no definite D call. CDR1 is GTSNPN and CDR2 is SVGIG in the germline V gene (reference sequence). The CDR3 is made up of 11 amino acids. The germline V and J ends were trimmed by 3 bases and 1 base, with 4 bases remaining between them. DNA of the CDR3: TGTGCCTGGAGAGAGTCCTACGAGCAGTACTTC. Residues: CAWRESYEQYF.

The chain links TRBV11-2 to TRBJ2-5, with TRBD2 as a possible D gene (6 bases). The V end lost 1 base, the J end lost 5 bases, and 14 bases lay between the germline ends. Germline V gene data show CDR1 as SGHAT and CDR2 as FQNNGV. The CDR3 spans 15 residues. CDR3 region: CASSLARTRGETQYF. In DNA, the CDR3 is TGTGCCAGCAGCTTAGCCCGGACACGGGGGGAGACCCAGTACTTC.

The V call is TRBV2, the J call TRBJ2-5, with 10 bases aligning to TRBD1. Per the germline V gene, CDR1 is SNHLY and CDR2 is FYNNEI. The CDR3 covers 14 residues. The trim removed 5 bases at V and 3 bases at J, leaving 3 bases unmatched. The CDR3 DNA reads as TGTGCCAGCAGTTCCGGGACAGGGGAAGAGACCCAGTACTTC. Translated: CASSSGTGEETQYF.

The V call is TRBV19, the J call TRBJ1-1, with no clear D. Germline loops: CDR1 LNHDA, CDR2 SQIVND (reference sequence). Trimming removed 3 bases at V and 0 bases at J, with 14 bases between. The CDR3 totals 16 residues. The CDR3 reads CASSIPGRRVNTEAFF. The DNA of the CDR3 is TGTGCCAGTAGTATCCCCGGTCGTCGCGTGAACACTGAAGCTTTCTTT.

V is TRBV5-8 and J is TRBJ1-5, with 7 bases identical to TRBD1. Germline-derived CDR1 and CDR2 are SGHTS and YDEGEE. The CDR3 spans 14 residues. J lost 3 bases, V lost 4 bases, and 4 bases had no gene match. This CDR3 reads CASSPDRPNQPQHF. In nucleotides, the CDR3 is TGTGCCAGCAGCCCGGACAGGCCCAATCAGCCCCAGCATTTT. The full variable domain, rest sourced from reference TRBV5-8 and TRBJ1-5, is EAGVTQSPTHLIKTRGQQATLRCSPISGHTSVYWYQQALGLGLQFLLWYDEGEERNRGNFPPRFSGRQFPNYSSELNVNALELEDSALYLCASSPDRPNQPQHFGDGTRLSIL.

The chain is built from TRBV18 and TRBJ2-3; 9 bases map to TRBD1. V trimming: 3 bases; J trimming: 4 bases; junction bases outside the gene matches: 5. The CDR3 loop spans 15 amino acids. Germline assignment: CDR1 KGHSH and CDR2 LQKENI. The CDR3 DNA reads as TGTGCCAGCTCACCGATCGGACAGGGGCCAGATACGCAGTATTTT. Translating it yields CASSPIGQGPDTQYF.

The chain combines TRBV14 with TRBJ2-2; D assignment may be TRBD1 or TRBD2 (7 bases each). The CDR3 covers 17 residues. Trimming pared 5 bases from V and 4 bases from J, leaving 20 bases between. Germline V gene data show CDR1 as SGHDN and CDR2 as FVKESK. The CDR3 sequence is CASSKKGGGDATGELFF. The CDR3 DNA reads TGTGCCAGCAGCAAAAAGGGAGGGGGCGACGCCACCGGGGAGCTGTTTTTT.

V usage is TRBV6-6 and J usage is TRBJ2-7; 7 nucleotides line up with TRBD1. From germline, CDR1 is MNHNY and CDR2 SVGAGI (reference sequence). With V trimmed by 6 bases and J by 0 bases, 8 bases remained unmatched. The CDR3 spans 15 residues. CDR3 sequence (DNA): TGTGCCAGCAGAGAAACAGGGGTTGGCTCCTACGAGCAGTACTTC. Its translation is CASRETGVGSYEQYF.

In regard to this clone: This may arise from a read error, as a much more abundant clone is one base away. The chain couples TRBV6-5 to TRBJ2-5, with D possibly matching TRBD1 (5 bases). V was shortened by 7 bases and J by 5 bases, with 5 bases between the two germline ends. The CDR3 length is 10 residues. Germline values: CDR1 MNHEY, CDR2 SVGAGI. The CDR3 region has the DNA TGTGCCAGCAACAGGGAGACCCAGTACTTC. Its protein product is CASNRETQYF.

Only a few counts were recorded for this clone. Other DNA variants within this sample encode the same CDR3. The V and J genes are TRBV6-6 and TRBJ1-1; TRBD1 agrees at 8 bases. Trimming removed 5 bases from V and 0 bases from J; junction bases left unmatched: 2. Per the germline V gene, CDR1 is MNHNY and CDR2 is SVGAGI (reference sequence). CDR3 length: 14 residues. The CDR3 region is CASSGQGLNTEAFF. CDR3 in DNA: TGTGCCAGCAGTGGACAGGGACTGAACACTGAAGCTTTCTTT.

CDR3 sequence: CASSMAGTGGYEQYF. The CDR3 DNA reads as TGTGCCAGTAGTATGGCGGGGACAGGGGGCTACGAGCAGTACTTC. The chain employs TRBV19 and TRBJ2-7; 11 positions agree with TRBD1. Germline-derived CDR1 and CDR2 are LNHDA and SQIVND (reference sequence). V lost 3 bases to trimming and J lost 3 bases; unmatched junction nucleotides: 4. The CDR3 runs 15 residues.

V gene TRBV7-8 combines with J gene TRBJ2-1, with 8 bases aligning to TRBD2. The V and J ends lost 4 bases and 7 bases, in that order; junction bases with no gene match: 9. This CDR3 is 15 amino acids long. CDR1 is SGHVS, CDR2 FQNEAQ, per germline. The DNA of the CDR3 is TGTGCCAGCAGCTCGTCACAGGGACTAGGGAATGAGCAGTTCTTC. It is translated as CASSSSQGLGNEQFF.

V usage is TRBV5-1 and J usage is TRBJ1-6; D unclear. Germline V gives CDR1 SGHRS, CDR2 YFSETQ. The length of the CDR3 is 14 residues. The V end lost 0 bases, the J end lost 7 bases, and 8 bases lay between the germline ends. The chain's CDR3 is CASSLERMNSPLHF. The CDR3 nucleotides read TGCGCCAGCAGCTTGGAAAGGATGAATTCACCCCTCCACTTT.